This T cell receptor (beta chain) appears in the sequencing data of a study of blood T cell repertoires in COVID-19. This CDR3 comprises 16 residues. The protocol was immunoSEQ multiplex PCR, while the TCRdb copy is restricted to in-frame clones and leaves out a portion. The sample records 150,000 to 200,000 clones, less than 90% being singletons. The source is a woman aged 65 to 85 with acute or convalescent COVID-19. The rearrangement uses TRBV21-1 and TRBJ1-2; the table's D call, TRBD1, was not checked against the DNA. TRBV21-1 is given as a pseudogene. The specimen sequenced was peripheral blood. The CDR3 nucleotides read TGTGCCAGCAGTCGCCTATTTTACACAGGTATTAATGGCTACACCTTC. It yields the protein CASSRLFYTGINGYTF.